This TCR beta chain derives from a study of OX40 agonist ivuxolimab in advanced cancers. Study conclusions and caveats: More expanded clones were seen, on average, in CD8+ T cells than in CD4+.

Assay used: immunoSEQ multiplex PCR; TCRdb lists only in-frame clones, some missing. The sample has around 86,000 clones, 90% to 95% seen once. From germline, CDR1 is MNHEY and CDR2 SVGAGI. V was pared by 2 bases and J by 7 bases, with 8 bases between. The CDR3 totals 13 residues. On this clone: The antigen is undetermined.

Here the sequenced sample was CD4+ or CD8+ T cells sorted from blood, taken in a trial of the OX40 agonist ivuxolimab. The sequence came from an adult with an advanced solid tumor such as melanoma, head and neck, liver or kidney cancer. The chain has TRBV6-5 and TRBJ2-2; D perhaps matches TRBD1 (5 bases). CDR3 sequence reads: CASSYRGNGELFF. In nucleotides, the CDR3 is TGTGCCAGCAGTTACAGGGGTAACGGGGAGCTGTTTTTT.